A single sample gave rise to the 3 T cell receptor beta chains below, sequenced in a study of T-cell reconstitution after alpha-beta-depleted transplantation in children. The TCRbeta library incorporated unique molecular identifiers. TCRdb used MiXCR to reprocess the PCR reads, holding one entry per CDR3 protein. The table shows hundreds of thousands of distinct CDR3 sequences, with approximately 15% occurring only once. The sample here was PBMCs from the stem cell graft donor, taken from the stem cell graft. Receptors were obtained from a human donor who donated a stem cell graft to a child with acute myeloid leukemia.

This clonotype was counted between two and nine times. This rearrangement joins TRBV20-1 to TRBJ1-1; weak D call: TRBD1 (5 bases). The V and J ends lost 0 bases and 0 bases respectively, with 14 bases between them. Germline-derived CDR1 and CDR2 are DFQATT and SNEGSKA (reference sequence). This CDR3 is built from 16 residues. The CDR3, as DNA: TGCAGTGCTAGAGATCCAGCCGCGACAGTGAACACTGAAGCTTTCTTT. Its protein is CSARDPAATVNTEAFF.

This clonotype was observed many times. The rearrangement joins TRBV25-1 to TRBJ1-1; possible D gene TRBD1, 5 bases. Per the germline V gene, CDR1 is MGHDK and CDR2 is SYGVNS. V was cut by 7 bases and J by 1 base, with 10 bases left in between. This CDR3 has 13 residues. This CDR3 is CASTTTGNTEAFF. For the CDR3, the DNA is TGTGCCAGCACGACAACAGGGAACACTGAAGCTTTCTTT. The whole variable domain, remainder taken from reference TRBV25-1 and TRBJ1-1, is EADIYQTPRYLVIGTGKKITLECSQTMGHDKMYWYQQDPGMELHLIHYSYGVNSTEKGDLSSESTVSRIRTEHFPLTLESARPSHTSQYLCASTTTGNTEAFFGQGTRLTVV.

A few counts support this clonotype. The chain combines TRBV5-8 with TRBJ2-1; TRBD1 aligns across 8 bases. V shed 4 bases, J shed 3 bases, and the junction held 6 bases outside the gene matches. Germline CDR1 reads SGHTS; CDR2 reads YDEGEE. There are 15 residues in the CDR3. Here the CDR3 DNA reads TGTGCCAGCAGCAGGACAGGGAAGGGCTACAATGAGCAGTTCTTC. It specifies CASSRTGKGYNEQFF.